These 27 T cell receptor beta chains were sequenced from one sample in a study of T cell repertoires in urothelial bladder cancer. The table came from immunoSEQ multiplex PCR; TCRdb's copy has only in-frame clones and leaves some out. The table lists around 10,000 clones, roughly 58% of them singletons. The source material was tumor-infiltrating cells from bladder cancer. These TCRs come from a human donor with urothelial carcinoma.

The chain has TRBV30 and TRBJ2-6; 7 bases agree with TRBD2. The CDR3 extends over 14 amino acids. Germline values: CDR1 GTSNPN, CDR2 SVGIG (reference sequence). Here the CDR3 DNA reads TGTGGTCTTACGGGGGGCTCTGGGGCCAACGTCCTGACTTTC. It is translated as CGLTGGSGANVLTF.

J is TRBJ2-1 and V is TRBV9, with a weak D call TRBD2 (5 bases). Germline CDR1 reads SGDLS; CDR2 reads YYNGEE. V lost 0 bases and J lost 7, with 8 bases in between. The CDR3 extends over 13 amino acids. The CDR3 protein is CASSVVSGNEQFF. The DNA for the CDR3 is TGTGCCAGCAGCGTAGTTTCGGGGAATGAGCAGTTCTTC. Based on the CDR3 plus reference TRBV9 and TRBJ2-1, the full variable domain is DSGVTQTPKHLITATGQRVTLRCSPRSGDLSVYWYQQSLDQGLQFLIQYYNGEERAKGNILERFSAQQFPDLHSELNLSSLELGDSALYFCASSVVSGNEQFFGPGTRLTVL.

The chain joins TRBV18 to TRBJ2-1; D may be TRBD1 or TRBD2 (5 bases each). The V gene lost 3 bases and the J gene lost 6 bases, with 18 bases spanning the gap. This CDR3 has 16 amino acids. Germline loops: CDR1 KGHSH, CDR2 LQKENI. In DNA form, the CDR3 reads TGTGCCAGCTCACCCGGGACGGCCGGTATCATCAATGAGCAGTTCTTC. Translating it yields CASSPGTAGIINEQFF.

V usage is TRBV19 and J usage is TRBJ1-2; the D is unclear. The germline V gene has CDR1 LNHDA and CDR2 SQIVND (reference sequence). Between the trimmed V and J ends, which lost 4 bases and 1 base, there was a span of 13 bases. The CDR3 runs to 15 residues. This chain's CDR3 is CASSRRIGGNYGYTF. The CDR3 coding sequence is TGTGCCAGTAGTAGACGAATTGGCGGTAACTATGGCTACACCTTC.

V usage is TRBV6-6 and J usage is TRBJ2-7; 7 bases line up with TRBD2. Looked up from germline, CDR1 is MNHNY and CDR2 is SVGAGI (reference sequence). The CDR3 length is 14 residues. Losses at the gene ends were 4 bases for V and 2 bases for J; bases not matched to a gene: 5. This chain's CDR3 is CASSSLADTYEQYF. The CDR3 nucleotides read TGTGCCAGCAGTTCGCTAGCGGATACCTACGAGCAGTACTTC.

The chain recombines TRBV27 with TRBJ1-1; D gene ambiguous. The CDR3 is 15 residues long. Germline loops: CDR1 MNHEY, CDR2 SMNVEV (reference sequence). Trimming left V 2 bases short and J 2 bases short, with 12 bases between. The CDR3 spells CASSLTYQSNTEAFF. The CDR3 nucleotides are TGTGCCAGCAGTTTAACGTATCAATCCAACACTGAAGCTTTCTTT.

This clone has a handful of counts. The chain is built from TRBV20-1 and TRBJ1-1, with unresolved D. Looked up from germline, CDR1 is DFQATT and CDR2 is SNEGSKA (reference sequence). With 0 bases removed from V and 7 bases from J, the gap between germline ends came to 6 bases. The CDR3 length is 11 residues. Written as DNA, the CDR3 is TGCAGTGCTAGAGAGGACCGTGAAGCTTTCTTT. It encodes CSAREDREAFF.

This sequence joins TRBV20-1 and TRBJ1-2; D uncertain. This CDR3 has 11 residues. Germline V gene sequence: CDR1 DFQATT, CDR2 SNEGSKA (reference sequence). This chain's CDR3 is CSKWSRGVSTF. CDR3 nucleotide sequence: TGCAGCAAGTGGAGCCGGGGAGTCTCCACCTTC.

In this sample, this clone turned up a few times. CDR3 in DNA: TGTGCCATCAGTGAGTCCGGGACAGACAATGAGCAGTTCTTC. It codes for CAISESGTDNEQFF. V gene TRBV10-3 combines with J gene TRBJ2-1; 7 bases agree with TRBD1. This CDR3 spans 14 amino acids. V was clipped by 0 bases and J by 5 bases; unmatched bases: 1. CDR1 and CDR2 from the germline V gene are ENHRY and SYGVKD.

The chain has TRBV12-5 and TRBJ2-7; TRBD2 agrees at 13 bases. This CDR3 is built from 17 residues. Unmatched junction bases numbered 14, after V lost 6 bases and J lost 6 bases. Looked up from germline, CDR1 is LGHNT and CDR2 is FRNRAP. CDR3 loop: CASGLRTSGGNPTEQYF. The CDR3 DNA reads TGTGCTAGTGGCCTAAGGACTAGCGGGGGAAACCCTACCGAGCAGTACTTC.

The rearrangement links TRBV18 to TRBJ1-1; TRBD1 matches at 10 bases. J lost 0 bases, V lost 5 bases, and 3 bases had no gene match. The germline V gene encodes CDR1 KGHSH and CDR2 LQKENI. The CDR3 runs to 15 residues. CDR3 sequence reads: CASSKGQGLNTEAFF. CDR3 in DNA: TGTGCCAGCTCAAAGGGACAGGGGCTGAACACTGAAGCTTTCTTT.

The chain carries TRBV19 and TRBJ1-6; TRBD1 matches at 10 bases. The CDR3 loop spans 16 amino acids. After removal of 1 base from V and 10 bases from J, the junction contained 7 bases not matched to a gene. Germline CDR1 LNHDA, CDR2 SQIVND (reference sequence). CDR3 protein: CASSIARGQGKSPLHF. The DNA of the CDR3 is TGTGCCAGTAGTATAGCCCGGGGACAGGGGAAGTCACCCCTCCACTTT. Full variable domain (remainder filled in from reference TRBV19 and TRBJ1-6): DGGITQSPKYLFRKEGQNVTLSCEQNLNHDAMYWYRQDPGQGLRLIYYSQIVNDFQKGDIAEGYSVSREKKESFPLTVTSAQKNPTAFYLCASSIARGQGKSPLHFGNGTRLTVT.

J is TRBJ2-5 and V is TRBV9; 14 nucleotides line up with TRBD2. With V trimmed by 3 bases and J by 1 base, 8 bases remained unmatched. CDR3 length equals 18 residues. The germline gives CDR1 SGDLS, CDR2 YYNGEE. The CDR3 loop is CASSDGTSGGPVQETQYF. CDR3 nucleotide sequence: TGTGCCAGCAGCGACGGGACTAGCGGGGGACCTGTCCAAGAGACCCAGTACTTC.

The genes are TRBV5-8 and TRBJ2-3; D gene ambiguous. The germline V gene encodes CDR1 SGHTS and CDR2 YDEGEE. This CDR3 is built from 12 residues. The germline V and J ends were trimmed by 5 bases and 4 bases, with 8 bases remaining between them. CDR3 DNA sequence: TGTGCCAGCAGGAGAGAAGCAGATACGCAGTATTTT. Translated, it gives CASRREADTQYF.

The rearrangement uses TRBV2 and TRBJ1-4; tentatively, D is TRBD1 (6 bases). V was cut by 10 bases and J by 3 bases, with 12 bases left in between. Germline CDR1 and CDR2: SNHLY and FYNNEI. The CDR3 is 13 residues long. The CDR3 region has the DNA TGTGCCACCAAGAGACAGGCTAATGAAAAACTGTTTTTT. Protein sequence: CATKRQANEKLFF.

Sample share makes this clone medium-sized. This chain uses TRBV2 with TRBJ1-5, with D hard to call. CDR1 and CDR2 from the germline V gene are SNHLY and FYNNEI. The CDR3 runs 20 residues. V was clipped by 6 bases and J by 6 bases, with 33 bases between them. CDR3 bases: TGTGCCAGCAGGCTTCTTGTTGGGTATTCCCGGCCGCGGAGGTCTCAGCCCCAGCATTTT. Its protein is CASRLLVGYSRPRRSQPQHF. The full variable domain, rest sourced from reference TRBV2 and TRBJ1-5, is EPEVTQTPSHQVTQMGQEVILRCVPISNHLYFYWYRQILGQKVEFLVSFYNNEISEKSEIFDDQFSVERPDGSNFTLKIRSTKLEDSAMYFCASRLLVGYSRPRRSQPQHFGDGTRLSIL.

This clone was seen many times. The CDR3 region has the DNA TGCGCCAGCAGCTTCTTCTGGCAGGGGAATTCACCCCTCCACTTT. Translating it yields CASSFFWQGNSPLHF. The rearrangement links TRBV5-1 to TRBJ1-6; a weak D match, TRBD1 (6 bases). This CDR3 spans 15 amino acids. Germline V gives CDR1 SGHRS, CDR2 YFSETQ. V lost 2 bases, J lost 7 bases, and 13 bases lay in between. The full variable domain, in which reference TRBV5-1 and TRBJ1-6 provide the parts outside the CDR3, is KAGVTQTPRYLIKTRGQQVTLSCSPISGHRSVSWYQQTPGQGLQFLFEYFSETQRNKGNFPGRFSGRQFSNSRSEMNVSTLELGDSALYLCASSFFWQGNSPLHFGNGTRLTVT.

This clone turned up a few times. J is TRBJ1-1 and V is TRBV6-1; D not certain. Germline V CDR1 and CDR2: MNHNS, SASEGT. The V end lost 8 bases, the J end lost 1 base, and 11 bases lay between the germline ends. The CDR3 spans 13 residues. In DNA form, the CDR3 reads TGTGCCAGCGAAACCCTTTCGAACACTGAAGCTTTCTTT. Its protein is CASETLSNTEAFF.

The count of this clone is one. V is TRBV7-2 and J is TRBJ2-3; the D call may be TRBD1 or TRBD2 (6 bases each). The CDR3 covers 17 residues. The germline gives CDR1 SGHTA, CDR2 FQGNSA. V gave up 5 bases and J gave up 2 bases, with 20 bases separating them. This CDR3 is CASSRGGGTYLTDTQYF. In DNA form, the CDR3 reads TGTGCCAGCAGCCGAGGTGGAGGGACATACCTCACAGATACGCAGTATTTT.

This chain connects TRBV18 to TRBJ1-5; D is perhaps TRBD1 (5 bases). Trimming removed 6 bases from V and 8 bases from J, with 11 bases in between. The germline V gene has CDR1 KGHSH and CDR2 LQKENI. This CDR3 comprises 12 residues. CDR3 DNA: TGTGCCAGCTCGCCAGGAGGGGAGCCCCAGCATTTT. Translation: CASSPGGEPQHF.

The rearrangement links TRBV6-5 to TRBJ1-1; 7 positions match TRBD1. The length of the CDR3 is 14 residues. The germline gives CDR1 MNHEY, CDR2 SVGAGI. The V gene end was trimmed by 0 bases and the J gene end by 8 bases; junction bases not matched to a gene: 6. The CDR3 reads CASSYSRDSSEAFF. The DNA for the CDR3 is TGTGCCAGCAGTTACTCGAGGGACAGTTCAGAAGCTTTCTTT.

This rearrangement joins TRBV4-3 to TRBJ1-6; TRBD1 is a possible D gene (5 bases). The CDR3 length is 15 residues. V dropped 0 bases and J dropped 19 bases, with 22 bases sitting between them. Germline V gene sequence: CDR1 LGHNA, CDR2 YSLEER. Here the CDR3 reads CASSQENGPRDPQHF. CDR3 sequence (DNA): TGCGCCAGCAGCCAAGAAAACGGACCTCGGGACCCCCAGCACTTT.

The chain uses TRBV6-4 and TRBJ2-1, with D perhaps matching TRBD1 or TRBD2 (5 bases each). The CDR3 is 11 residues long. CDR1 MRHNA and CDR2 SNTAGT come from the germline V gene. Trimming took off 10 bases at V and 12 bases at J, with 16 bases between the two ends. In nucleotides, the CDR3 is TGTGCCACCCCTCTTCCCGGGGCGCAGTTCTTC. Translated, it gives CATPLPGAQFF.

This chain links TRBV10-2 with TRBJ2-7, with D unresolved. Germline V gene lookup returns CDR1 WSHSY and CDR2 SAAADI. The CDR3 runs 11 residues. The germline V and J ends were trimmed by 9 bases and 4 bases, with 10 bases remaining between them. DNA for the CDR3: TGCGCCAGTTCCACCTCTTACGAGCAGTACTTC. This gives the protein CASSTSYEQYF.

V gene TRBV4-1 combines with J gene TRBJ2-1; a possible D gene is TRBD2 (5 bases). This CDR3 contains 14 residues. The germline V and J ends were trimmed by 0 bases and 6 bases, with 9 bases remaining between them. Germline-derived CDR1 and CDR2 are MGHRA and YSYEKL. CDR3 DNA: TGCGCCAGCAGCCAAGACGGACTCCTCAATGAGCAGTTCTTC. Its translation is CASSQDGLLNEQFF.

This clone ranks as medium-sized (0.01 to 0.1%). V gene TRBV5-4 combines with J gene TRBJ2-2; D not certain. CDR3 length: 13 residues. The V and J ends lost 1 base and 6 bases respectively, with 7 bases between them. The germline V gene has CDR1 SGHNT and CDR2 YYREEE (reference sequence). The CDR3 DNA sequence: TGTGCCAGCAGCTTGTCCGACGCCGGGGAGCTGTTTTTT. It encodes CASSLSDAGELFF. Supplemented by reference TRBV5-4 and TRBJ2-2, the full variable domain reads ETGVTQSPTHLIKTRGQQVTLRCSSQSGHNTVSWYQQALGQGPQFIFQYYREEENGRGNFPPRFSGLQFPNYSSELNVNALELDDSALYLCASSLSDAGELFFGEGSRLTVL.

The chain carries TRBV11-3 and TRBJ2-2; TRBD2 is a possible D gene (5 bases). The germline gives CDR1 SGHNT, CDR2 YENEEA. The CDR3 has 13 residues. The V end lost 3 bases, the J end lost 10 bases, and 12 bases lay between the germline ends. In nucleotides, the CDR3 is TGTGCCAGCAGCTTGGCCGAAGCGGTGGAGCTGTTTTTT. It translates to CASSLAEAVELFF.